This TCR beta chain was sequenced for a study of shared clonotypes between healthy human individuals. Study-level information: Serving as donors were two women and a few men, whose ages spanned 18 to 49.

About this clone itself: Its antigen is undetermined.

Here immunoSEQ multiplex PCR was the method, and the copy in TCRdb shows in-frame clones only, minus some. The sample has 300,000 to 400,000 clones, around two thirds seen once. Study-wide findings and caveats: Richness estimates generally favored naive over memory subsets. Among non-shared clonotypes, generation probabilities were lower than among those shared by all four donors.

The receptor was derived from a young man in good health. The source material was memory CD4+ T cells sorted from blood. Described subset: CD45RA-negative fraction.

CDR3 amino acids: CASSLETYSGSVHNEQFF. The DNA of the CDR3 is TGTGCCAGCAGCTTAGAAACTTACAGCGGGAGTGTTCACAATGAGCAGTTCTTC. V usage is TRBV7-2 and J usage is TRBJ2-1; TRBD2 matches 8 bases. CDR3 length: 18 residues. Germline lookup yields CDR1 SGHTA and CDR2 FQGNSA. With V trimmed by 1 base and J by 5 bases, 13 bases remained unmatched.